This T cell receptor beta chain was recovered during a study of T cell responses to AZD1222 COVID-19 vaccine. Study findings and constraints: It should be noted that donors were predominantly white British and more often female, and clonal diversity was possibly underestimated.

Looked up from germline, CDR1 is SGHTA and CDR2 is FQGNSA. This CDR3 is 12 amino acids long. Trimming shortened V by 4 bases and J by 5 bases, and 6 bases separated the two germline ends. The method was immunoSEQ multiplex PCR; TCRdb's version includes in-frame clones alone and lacks a portion of them. This table holds about 97,000 clones, 84% found once. As concerns this clone: The target antigen is unknown.

The receptor's source is an adult in good health. The chain is built from TRBV7-2 and TRBJ2-1, with no clear D. This specimen consisted of peripheral blood, obtained on day 0 of AZD1222 vaccination. In DNA, the CDR3 is TGTGCCAGCAGCTCGACTCACAATGAGCAGTTCTTC. Its protein product is CASSSTHNEQFF. The full variable domain, with the rest looked up from reference TRBV7-2 and TRBJ2-1, is GAGVSQSPSNKVTEKGKDVELRCDPISGHTALYWYRQSLGQGLEFLIYFQGNSAPDKSGLPSDRFSAERTGGSVSTLTIQRTQQEDSAVYLCASSSTHNEQFFGPGTRLTVL.